Below are 21 T cell receptor beta chains sequenced from a single sample in a study of regulatory T cells in long-lasting Graves disease. Time point reported: newly diagnosed GD, antithyroid drugs for less than 3 months. RNA extracted from PBMCs served as the sequencing template. In building TCR beta libraries, iRepertoire HTBI primers were used together with Arm-PCR of CDR3 regions. TCRdb reprocessed the multiplex PCR reads via MiXCR and lists one record per CDR3 protein. Found here are almost 450,000 distinct CDR3 sequences, about 16% of them singletons; the top ten hold approximately 12%. Another study also made use of these data, one on T cells in Graves' hyperthyroidism and ophthalmopathy.

The input for sequencing was peripheral blood mononuclear cells (PBMCs), taken at new diagnosis, from a patient treated with antithyroid drugs. The receptors were sampled from a woman aged 25 to 39 with Graves disease.

This clonotype occurred many times. The chain is built from TRBV7-2 and TRBJ1-2, with D unresolved. Germline V lookup: CDR1 SGHTA, CDR2 FQGNSA. V was trimmed by 2 bases and J by 6 bases, leaving 13 bases between them. The CDR3 spans 14 residues. The CDR3: CASSLIPESDGYTF. The CDR3 DNA follows: TGTGCCAGCAGCTTAATTCCGGAGTCGGATGGCTACACCTTC.

The rearrangement joins TRBV4-1 to TRBJ1-1, with D unresolved. V gave up 1 base and J gave up 1 base, with 10 bases separating them. The germline V gene has CDR1 MGHRA and CDR2 YSYEKL. The CDR3 is 15 amino acids. The DNA of the CDR3 is TGCGCCAGCAGCCAAGGACTCACATGGAACACTGAAGCTTTCTTT. Protein product: CASSQGLTWNTEAFF.

This clonotype came up many times. The chain couples TRBV30 to TRBJ1-5, with D unresolved. The CDR3 length is 13 residues. V was pared by 1 base and J by 7 bases, with 11 bases between. The germline V gene encodes CDR1 GTSNPN and CDR2 SVGIG (reference sequence). DNA of the CDR3: TGTGCCTGGAGTGAGGTACGCGGCCAGCCCCAGCATTTT. Amino acids: CAWSEVRGQPQHF.

CDR3 sequence (DNA): TGTGCCAGCAGTCCACTCCAGGGACTAGCGGATCGTCGGGGTTCCTACAATGAGCAGTTCTTC. The encoded protein is CASSPLQGLADRRGSYNEQFF. This chain joins TRBV28 and TRBJ2-1; 11 nucleotides match TRBD2. Germline CDR1 MDHEN, CDR2 SYDVKM. Germline trimming cut 5 bases from V and 1 base from J; bases unmatched to any gene: 19. CDR3 length equals 21 residues.

This clonotype was counted a few times. The chain has TRBV7-2 and TRBJ1-2; unclear D gene. The ends were cut back, 1 base at V and 7 bases at J, with 10 bases in the middle. The CDR3 covers 13 residues. Germline CDR1 reads SGHTA; CDR2 reads FQGNSA. The CDR3 loop is CASSLEWTGGYTF. Written as DNA, the CDR3 is TGTGCCAGCAGCTTAGAATGGACGGGTGGCTACACCTTC.

The table lists this clonotype with many counts. This chain joins TRBV6-1 and TRBJ1-2; D is undetermined. This CDR3 contains 13 residues. V was cut by 5 bases and J by 4 bases, with 11 bases left in between. Germline loops: CDR1 MNHNS, CDR2 SASEGT. The CDR3 DNA reads TGTGCCAGCAGTCCGACATCCGGCTATGGCTACACCTTC. It translates to CASSPTSGYGYTF.

This clonotype occurred many times. The J gene is TRBJ1-1, the V gene TRBV7-9, with 11 bases aligning to TRBD1. From germline, CDR1 is SEHNR and CDR2 FQNEAQ (reference sequence). The V and J ends lost 5 bases and 1 base, in that order; junction bases with no gene match: 6. This CDR3 has 16 residues. CDR3 nucleotide sequence: TGTGCCAGCAGCCCGACCGGGACAGGGGGGAACACTGAAGCTTTCTTT. It specifies CASSPTGTGGNTEAFF.

This clonotype has a count of ten or more. This chain joins TRBV7-9 and TRBJ2-2; the D gene is possibly TRBD1 (5 bases). The CDR3 runs 14 residues. Germline values: CDR1 SEHNR, CDR2 FQNEAQ (reference sequence). V dropped 6 bases and J dropped 1 base, with 9 bases sitting between them. The CDR3 loop is CASRPDKNTGELFF. The CDR3 bases are TGTGCCAGCAGGCCGGACAAGAACACCGGGGAGCTGTTTTTT.

This clonotype was seen ten or more times. This chain connects TRBV6-2 or TRBV6-3 to TRBJ2-7; D is unclear. This CDR3 is 14 amino acids long. Trimming left V 6 bases short and J 4 bases short, with 16 bases between. Germline V gene data show CDR1 as MNHEY and CDR2 as SVGEGT. CDR3 region: CASRMDLTAYEQYF. DNA of the CDR3: TGTGCCAGCAGGATGGACCTGACGGCGTACGAGCAGTACTTC.

This clonotype was detected ten times or more. The chain employs TRBV12-5 and TRBJ1-1, with D possibly TRBD1 on 5 matching bases. Deletions cut 0 bases from V and 0 bases from J, with 17 bases between. Germline CDR1 reads LGHNT; CDR2 reads FRNRAP. The CDR3 consists of 18 residues. Here the CDR3 reads CASGLVPPIRDLNTEAFF. The CDR3 region has the DNA TGTGCTAGTGGTTTGGTCCCCCCCATCCGGGACCTGAACACTGAAGCTTTCTTT. Using reference TRBV12-5 and TRBJ1-1 for the parts outside the CDR3, the full variable domain is DARVTQTPRHKVTEMGQEVTMRCQPILGHNTVFWYRQTMMQGLELLAYFRNRAPLDDSGMPKDRFSAEMPDATLATLKIQPSEPRDSAVYFCASGLVPPIRDLNTEAFFGQGTRLTVV.

The chain couples TRBV19 to TRBJ2-7, with TRBD1 matching 8 bases. V trimming: 7 bases; J trimming: 3 bases; junction bases outside the gene matches: 14. The CDR3 has 16 residues. The germline V gene has CDR1 LNHDA and CDR2 SQIVND (reference sequence). The CDR3 DNA sequence: TGTGCCAGTAAACAAACCGCCGACAGGGGAAGCTACGAGCAGTACTTC. Translating gives CASKQTADRGSYEQYF. Looking up the rest from reference TRBV19 and TRBJ2-7 gives the full variable domain: DGGITQSPKYLFRKEGQNVTLSCEQNLNHDAMYWYRQDPGQGLRLIYYSQIVNDFQKGDIAEGYSVSREKKESFPLTVTSAQKNPTAFYLCASKQTADRGSYEQYFGPGTRLTVT.

Only a few counts were recorded for this clonotype. The gene calls are TRBV20-1 and TRBJ2-7; a possible D gene is TRBD2 (5 bases). CDR1 and CDR2 from the germline V gene are DFQATT and SNEGSKA (reference sequence). CDR3 length equals 11 residues. The V end was cut by 0 bases, the J end by 7 bases, with 7 bases between. CDR3 DNA sequence: TGCAGTGCTAGAGAACTAGGGGAGCAGTACTTC. Protein product: CSARELGEQYF.

This chain connects TRBV7-3 to TRBJ2-3; D remains ambiguous. CDR1 and CDR2 (germline): SGHTA, FQGTGA. Trimming took 7 bases from V and 5 from J, leaving 13 bases between them. This CDR3 has 13 amino acids. The CDR3 region has the DNA TGTGCCAGCACCCGAAAAACGGGAGATACGCAGTATTTT. Translating it yields CASTRKTGDTQYF.

A note on this clonotype: Just one base apart from a much larger clone, this may be a read error. CDR3 sequence: CASSAGTGVREAQYF. CDR3 nucleotide sequence: TGTGCCAGCAGCGCCGGGACGGGGGTAAGAGAGGCCCAGTACTTC. This chain links TRBV11-2 with TRBJ2-5; D possibly corresponds to TRBD2 (6 bases). The CDR3 runs 15 residues. The germline gives CDR1 SGHAT, CDR2 FQNNGV.

This clonotype turned up a few times. The J gene is TRBJ2-2, the V gene TRBV18, with 8 bases lining up with TRBD1. The CDR3 is 16 amino acids. V dropped 4 bases and J dropped 0; count of bases not matched to a gene: 4. Germline-derived CDR1 and CDR2 are KGHSH and LQKENI. CDR3 loop: CASSLDRAANTGELFF. The CDR3 bases are TGTGCCAGCTCACTGGACAGGGCGGCGAACACCGGGGAGCTGTTTTTT.

This clonotype showed up many times. The chain combines TRBV28 with TRBJ2-2; D not certain. This CDR3 has 15 amino acids. The germline V gene has CDR1 MDHEN and CDR2 SYDVKM. V dropped 7 bases and J dropped 0 bases, with 12 bases sitting between them. CDR3 coding DNA: TGTGCCAGCATTCAACCAAGACCGAACACCGGGGAGCTGTTTTTT. It yields the protein CASIQPRPNTGELFF.

This clonotype was seen repeatedly, ten times or more. J is TRBJ1-5 and V is TRBV20-1; perhaps TRBD1 as D (5 bases). The V end lost 5 bases, the J end lost 0 bases, and 14 bases lay between the germline ends. The CDR3 loop spans 15 amino acids. From germline, CDR1 is DFQATT and CDR2 SNEGSKA (reference sequence). The CDR3 loop is CSASDRLISNQPQHF. The DNA of the CDR3 is TGCAGTGCTTCCGACAGACTGATTAGCAATCAGCCCCAGCATTTT.

This clonotype appeared a few times. V is TRBV6-1 and J is TRBJ2-5; 7 positions match TRBD2. This CDR3 has 15 amino acids. Germline assignment: CDR1 MNHNS and CDR2 SASEGT. V lost 6 bases to trimming and J lost 5 bases; unmatched junction nucleotides: 12. The CDR3: CASRKPGRSRETQYF. The CDR3 DNA is TGTGCCAGCAGAAAACCCGGGAGGTCCAGGGAGACCCAGTACTTC.

Many counts were recorded for this clonotype. The V and J genes are TRBV2 and TRBJ2-5, with 13 bases that match TRBD2. The CDR3 has 16 amino acids. With 3 bases clipped from V and 0 bases from J, the junction kept 1 base outside the gene matches. Germline V gene lookup returns CDR1 SNHLY and CDR2 FYNNEI. This CDR3 is CASSEGLAGNQETQYF. For the CDR3, the DNA is TGTGCCAGCAGTGAGGGACTAGCGGGGAACCAAGAGACCCAGTACTTC.

This clonotype was detected ten times or more. The chain recombines TRBV28 with TRBJ1-5; D ambiguous. V lost 4 bases, J lost 7 bases, and 8 bases lay in between. The CDR3 contains 12 residues. Germline assignment: CDR1 MDHEN and CDR2 SYDVKM. CDR3 amino acids: CASSYTNQPQHF. For the CDR3, the DNA is TGTGCCAGCAGTTATACGAACCAGCCCCAGCATTTT.

This clonotype occurred a few times. The chain recombines TRBV25-1 with TRBJ2-7; no firm D call. Germline values: CDR1 MGHDK, CDR2 SYGVNS. The CDR3 runs to 13 residues. Trimming left V 8 bases short and J 0 bases short, with 11 bases between. The CDR3: CASQDPSSYEQYF. Here the CDR3 DNA reads TGTGCCAGCCAGGACCCGAGCTCCTACGAGCAGTACTTC.